The entry that follows covers one T cell receptor beta chain sequence. The entry originates in a study of blood T cell repertoires in COVID-19. Between the trimmed V and J ends, which lost 2 bases and 6 bases, there was a span of 11 bases. The CDR3 sequence is 13 residues long. Germline CDR1 SGHDN, CDR2 FVKESK. Here immunoSEQ multiplex PCR was the method, and the copy in TCRdb shows in-frame clones only, minus some. The table lists around 700,000 clones, 75% to 90% of them singletons. The chain uses TRBV14 and TRBJ2-7; tentatively, D is TRBD2 (5 bases). The sequencing sample was made of peripheral blood. The TCR comes from a young woman with acute or convalescent COVID-19. CDR3 sequence (DNA): TGTGCCAGCAGCCAATGGGAGCCTGGCGAGCAGTACTTC. Translating it yields CASSQWEPGEQYF.